These T cell receptor beta chains were read from a single sample in a study of blood T cell repertoires in COVID-19. Measured with immunoSEQ multiplex PCR; TCRdb has only the in-frame clones, and not every one. The table lists 25,000 to 30,000 clones, about 91% of them singletons. Sequencing input: peripheral blood. The source is a man aged 50 to 60 with active COVID-19. Each CDR3 is given with its conserved first and last residue. The order of the fields is V gene, D gene, clone size, J gene, CDR3 protein, CDR3 DNA. D genes are given only for firm matches. Clone size is given for some rows only: seen once, a few or many times, or a class if the clone is expanded.

TRBV6-5	-	-	TRBJ1-5	CANRVGNQPQHF	TGTGCCAACAGGGTCGGGAATCAGCCCCAGCATTTT
TRBV5-4	TRBD2	-	TRBJ2-5	CASSFPETSGGAGETQYF	TGTGCCAGCAGCTTCCCGGAGACTAGCGGGGGGGCGGGAGAGACCCAGTACTTC
TRBV3-1/TRBV3-2	-	-	TRBJ1-2	CASSLQQGSGGYTF	TGTGCCAGCAGCCTGCAACAGGGAAGCGGTGGCTACACCTTC
TRBV12-3/TRBV12-4	-	-	TRBJ1-1	CASSLVGTTEAFF	TGTGCCAGCAGTTTAGTTGGGACAACTGAAGCTTTCTTT
TRBV2	-	-	TRBJ2-1	CASSFSGQYNEQFF	TGTGCCAGCAGTTTTTCAGGACAGTACAATGAGCAGTTCTTC
TRBV10-1	-	-	TRBJ2-7	CASSETPCGAPHYYEQYF	TGCGCCAGCAGTGAGACCCCCTGCGGGGCGCCGCACTACTACGAGCAGTACTTC
TRBV24-1	-	-	TRBJ2-1	CATLALNRDHTFF	TGTGCCACCCTCGCGCTCAACAGGGATCATACTTTCTTC
TRBV6-5	TRBD1	-	TRBJ2-7	CASSPRTGTYEQYF	TGTGCCAGCAGTCCCCGGACAGGAACCTACGAGCAGTACTTC
TRBV5-6	TRBD1	-	TRBJ2-2	CASSRDRIAAGELFF	TGTGCCAGCAGCCGGGACAGGATCGCGGCCGGGGAGCTGTTTTTT
TRBV9	TRBD1	-	TRBJ2-1	CASSVAPGGQGMLSSYNEQFF	TGTGCCAGCAGCGTAGCTCCGGGAGGACAGGGGATGTTGAGCTCCTACAATGAGCAGTTCTTC
TRBV29-1	-	-	TRBJ2-7	CSVGRGYEQYF	TGCAGCGTTGGTAGGGGATACGAGCAGTACTTC
TRBV9	-	once	TRBJ1-1	CASSVAAGRTEAFF	TGTGCCAGCAGCGTAGCGGCAGGGAGGACTGAAGCTTTCTTT
TRBV20-1	-	-	TRBJ2-3	CSASPGDTQYF	TGCAGTGCTAGTCCGGGAGATACGCAGTATTTT
TRBV7-2	-	-	TRBJ2-1	CASSLGASLSYNEQFF	TGTGCCAGCAGCTTAGGGGCGTCCTTATCCTACAATGAGCAGTTCTTC
TRBV18	TRBD1	-	TRBJ2-5	CASSPGTGEETQYF	TGTGCCAGCTCACCGGGGACAGGGGAAGAGACCCAGTACTTC